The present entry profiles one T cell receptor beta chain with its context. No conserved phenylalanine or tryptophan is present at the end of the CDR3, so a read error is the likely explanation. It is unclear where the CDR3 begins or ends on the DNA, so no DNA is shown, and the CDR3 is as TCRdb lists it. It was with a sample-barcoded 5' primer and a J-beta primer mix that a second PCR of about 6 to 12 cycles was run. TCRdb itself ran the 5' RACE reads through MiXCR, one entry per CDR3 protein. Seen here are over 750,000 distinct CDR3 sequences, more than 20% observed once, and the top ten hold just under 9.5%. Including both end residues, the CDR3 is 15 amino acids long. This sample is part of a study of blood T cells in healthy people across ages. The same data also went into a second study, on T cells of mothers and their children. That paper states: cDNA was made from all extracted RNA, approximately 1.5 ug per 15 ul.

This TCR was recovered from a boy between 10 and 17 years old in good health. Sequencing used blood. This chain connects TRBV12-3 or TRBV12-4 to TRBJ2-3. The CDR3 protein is CASSFGKLSTDTQYS.